Following are 21 T cell receptor beta chains from one sample sequenced in a study of somatic mutations in cytotoxic T cells in rheumatoid arthritis. Clones were read by immunoSEQ multiplex PCR, and TCRdb kept only the in-frame ones, dropping some. Altogether some 15,000 clones are present, approximately 82% being singletons, with the ten largest covering 17%. What was sequenced was CD8+ T cells sorted from blood. These receptor sequences come from a woman aged 45-60 years with rheumatoid arthritis.

The V and J genes are TRBV7-6 and TRBJ2-2; TRBD1 might be the D (5 bases). The CDR3 covers 18 residues. Trimming removed 6 bases at V and 2 bases at J, with 22 bases between. Germline CDR1 SGHVS, CDR2 FNYEAQ. CDR3 in amino acids: CASRKYRSSDLNTGELFF. The CDR3, as DNA: TGTGCCAGCAGAAAGTACAGGTCAAGCGACCTCAACACCGGGGAGCTGTTTTTT.

V and J are TRBV9 and TRBJ2-3, with TRBD2 as a possible D gene (6 bases). Trimming stripped 4 bases from V and 4 bases from J, with 13 bases between. This CDR3 has 14 residues. The germline CDR1 and CDR2 sequences are SGDLS and YYNGEE. This CDR3 reads CASSPRRRADTQYF. The CDR3 bases are TGTGCCAGCAGCCCCCGCCGGAGGGCAGATACGCAGTATTTT.

This chain joins TRBV10-3 and TRBJ2-1, with D perhaps TRBD1 (6 bases). CDR3 length: 15 amino acids. CDR1 and CDR2 from the germline V gene are ENHRY and SYGVKD. V lost 2 bases and J lost 1, with 9 bases in between. DNA of the CDR3: TGTGCCATCAGTGAGACACAGGGTTCCTACAATGAGCAGTTCTTC. It is translated as CAISETQGSYNEQFF.

Here the CDR3 reads CASSGTLAGGPLDTQYF. CDR3 nucleotide sequence: TGTGCCAGCAGCGGGACCCTAGCGGGAGGGCCTTTAGATACGCAGTATTTT. This chain joins TRBV9 and TRBJ2-3; 12 bases are shared with TRBD2. The length of the CDR3 is 17 residues. After removal of 3 bases from V and 5 bases from J, the junction contained 10 bases not matched to a gene. The germline V gene has CDR1 SGDLS and CDR2 YYNGEE.

This chain links TRBV11-2 with TRBJ1-1; perhaps TRBD1 as D (5 bases). Trimming took off 0 bases at V and 1 base at J, with 12 bases between the two ends. The germline V gene encodes CDR1 SGHAT and CDR2 FQNNGV. The CDR3 extends over 16 amino acids. CDR3: CASSLDPGGENTEAFF. CDR3 in DNA: TGTGCCAGCAGCTTAGATCCGGGGGGAGAGAACACTGAAGCTTTCTTT.

The chain recombines TRBV6-6 with TRBJ2-3, with TRBD2 identical over 9 bases. The V and J ends lost 6 bases and 3 bases, in that order; junction bases with no gene match: 10. This CDR3 comprises 16 residues. Germline CDR1 and CDR2: MNHNY and SVGAGI (reference sequence). DNA of the CDR3: TGTGCCAGCAGCCCCAGGGGCGGGAGGGAAACAGATACGCAGTATTTT. Amino acids: CASSPRGGRETDTQYF.

The chain joins TRBV11-3 to TRBJ2-5, with 10 bases fitting TRBD2. This CDR3 contains 15 residues. The germline V gene has CDR1 SGHNT and CDR2 YENEEA. The V and J ends lost 3 bases and 5 bases, in that order; junction bases with no gene match: 6. In nucleotides, the CDR3 is TGTGCCAGCAGCTTCCTAGCGGGGGCGGGGGAGACCCAGTACTTC. Translating gives CASSFLAGAGETQYF.

The V and J genes are TRBV5-6 and TRBJ2-5; D possibly corresponds to TRBD2 (5 bases). The germline CDR1 and CDR2 sequences are SGHDT and YYEEEE. V lost 1 base to trimming and J lost 5 bases, with 12 bases between them. CDR3 length: 14 residues. The DNA for the CDR3 is TGTGCCAGCAGCTTGCGAGGGCGGCGGGAGACCCAGTACTTC. Encoded protein: CASSLRGRRETQYF.

The V and J genes are TRBV18 and TRBJ2-7, with D perhaps TRBD2 (5 bases). There are 13 residues in the CDR3. Looked up from germline, CDR1 is KGHSH and CDR2 is LQKENI. V was trimmed by 5 bases and J by 5 bases, leaving 13 bases between them. The CDR3 reads CASSVPGLDEQYF. In DNA, the CDR3 is TGTGCCAGCTCAGTCCCGGGATTGGACGAGCAGTACTTC. Variable domain in full (rest from reference TRBV18 and TRBJ2-7): NAGVMQNPRHLVRRRGQEARLRCSPMKGHSHVYWYRQLPEEGLKFMVYLQKENIIDESGMPKERFSAEFPKEGPSILRIQQVVRGDSAAYFCASSVPGLDEQYFGPGTRLTVT.

The chain joins TRBV6-5 to TRBJ2-1, with D uncertain. Trimming left V 8 bases short and J 2 bases short, with 4 bases between. The CDR3 spans 11 residues. Germline V gives CDR1 MNHEY, CDR2 SVGAGI. In DNA, the CDR3 is TGTGCCAGCGGCCCCTACAATGAGCAGTTCTTC. This codes for CASGPYNEQFF.

This chain links TRBV9 with TRBJ1-3; perhaps TRBD1 as D (6 bases). There are 15 residues in the CDR3. V was trimmed by 3 bases and J by 2 bases, leaving 12 bases between them. From germline, CDR1 is SGDLS and CDR2 YYNGEE. DNA for the CDR3: TGTGCCAGCAGCGCAGGACAGAGCACTGGAAACACCATATATTTT. Translation: CASSAGQSTGNTIYF. The full variable domain, its missing parts supplied by reference TRBV9 and TRBJ1-3, is DSGVTQTPKHLITATGQRVTLRCSPRSGDLSVYWYQQSLDQGLQFLIQYYNGEERAKGNILERFSAQQFPDLHSELNLSSLELGDSALYFCASSAGQSTGNTIYFGEGSWLTVV.

The chain carries TRBV6-6 and TRBJ1-2; D unresolved. The CDR3 extends over 14 amino acids. V was trimmed by 0 bases and J by 5 bases, leaving 10 bases between them. Germline V gene lookup returns CDR1 MNHNY and CDR2 SVGAGI (reference sequence). In DNA, the CDR3 is TGTGCCAGCAGTTACTCGACGGGAGCTTATGGCTACACCTTC. This translates into CASSYSTGAYGYTF.

The V call is TRBV4-3, the J call TRBJ2-6, with 7 positions matching TRBD2. CDR3 length: 19 amino acids. Trimming at V came to 0 bases and at J to 0 bases, leaving 8 bases not matched to a gene. CDR1 is LGHNA and CDR2 is YSLEER in the germline V gene. The CDR3 sequence: CASSQDWGGSLSGANVLTF. Here the CDR3 DNA reads TGCGCCAGCAGCCAAGATTGGGGCGGGAGTCTCTCTGGGGCCAACGTCCTGACTTTC.

J is TRBJ2-7 and V is TRBV13; D is uncertain. V gave up 0 bases and J gave up 6 bases, with 9 bases separating them. The CDR3 has 13 amino acids. The germline V gene encodes CDR1 PRHDT and CDR2 FYEKMQ (reference sequence). CDR3 sequence (DNA): TGTGCCAGCAGCTTAGGGGTTAGCAGCGAGCAGTACTTC. Encoded protein: CASSLGVSSEQYF.

The chain recombines TRBV27 with TRBJ1-5, with D possibly TRBD1 on 5 matching bases. V was pared by 5 bases and J by 4 bases, with 15 bases between. Germline lookup yields CDR1 MNHEY and CDR2 SMNVEV (reference sequence). The CDR3 runs to 15 residues. The CDR3 DNA is TGTGCCAGCAGTGCTTCCGGGACCTGGAATCAGCCCCAGCATTTT. Translation gives CASSASGTWNQPQHF.

The rearrangement uses TRBV11-2 and TRBJ1-5, with 8 bases fitting TRBD1. The CDR3 extends over 16 amino acids. From germline, CDR1 is SGHAT and CDR2 FQNNGV. V lost 5 bases and J lost 0; bases outside the gene matches: 6. The CDR3: CASSPAGQASNQPQHF. The CDR3 DNA sequence: TGTGCCAGCAGCCCAGCGGGACAGGCTAGCAATCAGCCCCAGCATTTT.

This clone has only a few counts. V is TRBV19 and J is TRBJ2-7; D unresolved. This CDR3 is 15 amino acids long. Per germline, CDR1 LNHDA and CDR2 SQIVND (reference sequence). V gave up 1 base and J gave up 7 bases, with 17 bases separating them. The CDR3: CASSIGGPSWAEQYF. The CDR3 DNA reads as TGTGCCAGTAGTATAGGTGGGCCTTCTTGGGCAGAGCAGTACTTC.

The chain recombines TRBV6-5 with TRBJ2-7; TRBD1 matches 9 bases. This CDR3 comprises 14 residues. The trim removed 6 bases at V and 5 bases at J, leaving 8 bases unmatched. Germline lookup yields CDR1 MNHEY and CDR2 SVGAGI. This CDR3 reads CASRSQGAGNEQYF. The CDR3 nucleotides read TGTGCCAGCAGATCACAGGGGGCGGGAAACGAGCAGTACTTC.

A single count supports this clone. The V and J genes are TRBV25-1 and TRBJ2-1, with D possibly TRBD1 on 6 matching bases. Germline V CDR1 and CDR2: MGHDK, SYGVNS. Trimming removed 3 bases from V and 10 bases from J, with 13 bases in between. The CDR3 sequence is 13 residues long. The CDR3 DNA reads TGTGCCAGCAGTGATCCACAGGGTTGGGAGCAGTTCTTC. This encodes CASSDPQGWEQFF.

The gene calls are TRBV7-2 and TRBJ2-1; 7 nucleotides line up with TRBD2. J was trimmed by 3 bases and V by 7 bases; bases with no gene match: 9. Germline V gives CDR1 SGHTA, CDR2 FQGNSA. The CDR3 length is 15 residues. CDR3 in DNA: TGTGCCAGCACCCCGGACGCGGGAGACTACAATGAGCAGTTCTTC. Translating gives CASTPDAGDYNEQFF.

This chain uses TRBV6-1 with TRBJ1-5, with D hard to call. CDR1 is MNHNS, CDR2 SASEGT, per germline. CDR3 length: 16 residues. V lost 2 bases and J lost 4, with 15 bases in between. Written as DNA, the CDR3 is TGTGCCAGCAGTGAAATCTCCGAGGGATCGAATCAGCCCCAGCATTTT. As protein: CASSEISEGSNQPQHF.